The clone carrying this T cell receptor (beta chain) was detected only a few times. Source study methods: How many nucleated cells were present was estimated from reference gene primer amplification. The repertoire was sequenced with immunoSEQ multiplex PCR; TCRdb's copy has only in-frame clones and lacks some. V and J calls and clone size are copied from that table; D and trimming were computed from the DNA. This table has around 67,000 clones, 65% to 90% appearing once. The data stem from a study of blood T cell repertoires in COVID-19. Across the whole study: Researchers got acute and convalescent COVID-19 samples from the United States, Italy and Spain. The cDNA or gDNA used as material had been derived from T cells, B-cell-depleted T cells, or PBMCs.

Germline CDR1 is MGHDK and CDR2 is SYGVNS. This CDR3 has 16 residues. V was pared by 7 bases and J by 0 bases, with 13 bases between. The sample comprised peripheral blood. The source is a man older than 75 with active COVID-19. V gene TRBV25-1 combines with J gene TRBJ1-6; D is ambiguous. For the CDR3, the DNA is TGTGCCAGCATGAGGAGCGGGAGCTCCTATAATTCACCCCTCCACTTT. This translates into CASMRSGSSYNSPLHF.